The 7 T cell receptor beta chains reported below all come from one sample, sequenced in a study of CD8+CD57+ T cells in acquired aplastic anemia. CDR3 and TCR beta VDJ profiling relied on genomic DNA as the template. TCRdb reprocessed the reads with MiXCR, giving one entry per CDR3 protein. The data contain 100,000 to 150,000 distinct CDR3 sequences, about two fifths of them seen just once; the ten biggest clones take up around 2.5%. For sequencing, patients were chosen who had shown expansion of CD8+CD57+ cells by flow cytometry. The specimen sequenced was sorted CD4+, CD8+, or CD8+CD57+ T cells (not recorded which) from PBMCs. Receptor source: a human donor with aplastic anemia.

This clonotype was counted once. The chain combines TRBV29-1 with TRBJ1-5, with TRBD1 matching 7 bases. Germline V lookup: CDR1 SQVTM, CDR2 ANQGSEA. The V and J ends lost 6 bases and 3 bases, in that order; junction bases with no gene match: 8. The CDR3 sequence is 14 residues long. CDR3 in amino acids: CSVPGTDINQPQHF. In DNA, the CDR3 is TGCAGCGTCCCCGGGACAGACATCAATCAGCCCCAGCATTTT. Full variable domain (remainder filled in from reference TRBV29-1 and TRBJ1-5): SAVISQKPSRDICQRGTSLTIQCQVDSQVTMMFWYRQQPGQSLTLIATANQGSEATYESGFVIDKFPISRPNLTFSTLTVSNMSPEDSSIYLCSVPGTDINQPQHFGDGTRLSIL.

This clonotype was detected ten times or more. The chain couples TRBV6-1 to TRBJ2-7; D uncertain. Between the trimmed V and J ends, which lost 3 bases and 4 bases, there was a span of 4 bases. This CDR3 has 11 residues. Germline V lookup: CDR1 MNHNS, CDR2 SASEGT. This CDR3 reads CASSDWYEQYV. Written as DNA, the CDR3 is TGTGCCAGCAGTGATTGGTACGAGCAGTACGTC.

V and J are TRBV4-2 and TRBJ2-5; D is undetermined. The CDR3 contains 8 residues. V was shortened by 1 base and J by 13 bases, with 1 base between the two germline ends. Germline CDR1 is LGHNA and CDR2 is YNFKEQ. The CDR3 coding sequence is TGTGCCAGCAGCCAAGTGTACTTC. Amino acid sequence: CASSQVYF.

The gene calls are TRBV10-2 and TRBJ1-2, with 9 positions matching TRBD1. From germline, CDR1 is WSHSY and CDR2 SAAADI. Germline trimming cut 0 bases from V and 8 bases from J; bases unmatched to any gene: 7. CDR3 length equals 15 residues. CDR3 coding DNA: TGCGCCAGCAGTGAGTCGAACAGGGGGCCGGAGGGCTACACCTTC. Protein: CASSESNRGPEGYTF.

The V and J genes are TRBV24-1 and TRBJ2-1; no clear D. Deletions cut 10 bases from V and 2 bases from J, with 20 bases between. This CDR3 contains 16 residues. Looked up from germline, CDR1 is KGHDR and CDR2 is SFDVKD. CDR3 coding DNA: TGTGCCACTCCCTTCCTCGGCGGCATCCCCTACAATGAGCAGTTCTTC. This sequence encodes CATPFLGGIPYNEQFF.

This clonotype appeared many times. The chain links TRBV24-1 to TRBJ1-2, with 7 bases matching TRBD1. Looked up from germline, CDR1 is KGHDR and CDR2 is SFDVKD. This CDR3 has 18 residues. With 0 bases clipped from V and 2 bases from J, the junction kept 11 bases outside the gene matches. The CDR3 loop reads CATSDLEFNRGRNYGYTF. In DNA form, the CDR3 reads TGTGCCACCAGTGATTTGGAATTTAACAGGGGACGGAACTATGGCTACACCTTC.

This clonotype came up many times. The rearrangement uses TRBV12-3 or TRBV12-4 and TRBJ1-2; TRBD1 is a possible D gene (5 bases). V was cut by 4 bases and J by 4 bases, with 10 bases left in between. The CDR3 loop spans 13 amino acids. The DNA of the CDR3 is TGTGCCAGCAGTTCGGGACCGTCCTATGGCTACACCTTC. It is translated as CASSSGPSYGYTF.